This paragraph reports one T cell receptor beta chain. Antigen: not known. The sample comes from a study of cytomegalovirus exposure and HLA in healthy donors. Background on the study: HLA-typed donors contributed some 85 million unique TCRs, which were held in an early data release. Within the Caucasian-associated ancestry cluster were more than 75% of the roughly 400 genotyped donors.

Findings and caveats of the study: An analysis done earlier found most TCR beta V segments productive about 87% or about 30% of the time.

It was with 60 Vbeta and 13 Jbeta primers that the PCR ran. Data came from immunoSEQ multiplex PCR; TCRdb stores just in-frame clones and leaves some out. The sample carries approximately 240,000 clones, about 89% recorded once. This receptor was identified in a woman younger than 35 in good health and CMV-seronegative. The sequencing input was PBMCs.

In nucleotides, the CDR3 is TGTGCCAGCAGTTCGAGACAGGGGGACACTGAAGCTTTCTTT. Its protein product is CASSSRQGDTEAFF. This chain connects TRBV27 to TRBJ1-1, with TRBD1 matching 9 bases. Germline assignment: CDR1 MNHEY and CDR2 SMNVEV (reference sequence). J lost 3 bases, V lost 4 bases, and 3 bases had no gene match. The CDR3 covers 14 residues.